These 28 T cell receptor beta chains share one sample of origin, sequenced in a study of blood T cell repertoires in COVID-19. The table came from immunoSEQ multiplex PCR; TCRdb's copy has only in-frame clones and leaves some out. Found here are 120,000 or so clones, approximately 67% of them singletons; the top ten hold about 8.3%. Material: peripheral blood. The receptors stem from an older woman with acute or convalescent COVID-19.

The rearrangement links TRBV27 to TRBJ1-1; D is perhaps TRBD1 (5 bases). Germline V gene lookup returns CDR1 MNHEY and CDR2 SMNVEV (reference sequence). Trimming removed 3 bases from V and 1 base from J, with 15 bases in between. CDR3 length: 16 amino acids. In DNA, the CDR3 is TGTGCCAGCAGTTTGGGTGCGGGGCGGAGGAACACTGAAGCTTTCTTT. Translating gives CASSLGAGRRNTEAFF.

V usage is TRBV13 and J usage is TRBJ1-3; D not resolved. The germline V and J ends were trimmed by 1 base and 2 bases, with 6 bases remaining between them. This CDR3 contains 14 residues. Looked up from germline, CDR1 is PRHDT and CDR2 is FYEKMQ (reference sequence). The CDR3 reads CASSLAGPGNTIYF. In DNA, the CDR3 is TGTGCCAGCAGCTTAGCAGGTCCTGGAAACACCATATATTTT.

V usage is TRBV3-1 (or the pseudogene TRBV3-2) and J usage is TRBJ2-5; 8 nucleotides line up with TRBD2. The CDR3 is made up of 14 amino acids. CDR1 and CDR2 (germline): LGHDT, YNNKEL (reference sequence). With 1 base clipped from V and 7 bases from J, the junction kept 5 bases outside the gene matches. In DNA, the CDR3 is TGTGCCAGCAGCCAAGGAGTTCGGGGGGGGACCCAGTACTTC. Its translation is CASSQGVRGGTQYF.

The gene calls are TRBV9 and TRBJ1-4; D possibly corresponds to TRBD1 (6 bases). Per the germline V gene, CDR1 is SGDLS and CDR2 is YYNGEE. The ends were cut back, 2 bases at V and 5 bases at J, with 10 bases in the middle. There are 14 residues in the CDR3. For the CDR3, the DNA is TGTGCCAGCAGCGTGGGGGCCCTAAATGAAAAACTGTTTTTT. This sequence encodes CASSVGALNEKLFF.

V and J are TRBV4-1 and TRBJ1-1; D not resolved. Germline loops: CDR1 MGHRA, CDR2 YSYEKL. This CDR3 is built from 15 residues. V lost 3 bases, J lost 1 base, and 12 bases lay in between. CDR3: CASSHLSGPNTEAFF. The CDR3 region has the DNA TGCGCCAGCAGCCATTTGTCAGGTCCGAACACTGAAGCTTTCTTT.

The chain couples TRBV5-1 to TRBJ1-1, with a tentative D call TRBD1 (6 bases). V lost 4 bases and J 3 bases, leaving 13 bases between the germline ends. The length of the CDR3 is 14 residues. Germline CDR1 reads SGHRS; CDR2 reads YFSETQ. CDR3 nucleotides: TGCGCCAGCAGCGTCGGGACACCTCACACTGAAGCTTTCTTT. Residues: CASSVGTPHTEAFF.

This clone has more than one count but fewer than ten. The V and J genes are TRBV9 and TRBJ1-6, with D possibly TRBD1 on 5 matching bases. V was clipped by 2 bases and J by 9 bases, with 12 bases between them. The CDR3 is made up of 14 amino acids. Per germline, CDR1 SGDLS and CDR2 YYNGEE. The DNA for the CDR3 is TGTGCCAGCAGCGTCGTAGGGACTGGTTCACCCCTCCACTTT. It is translated as CASSVVGTGSPLHF.

Turning to this clone: A read error may explain this, as a much larger clone is one base away. Other DNA sequences within the sample encode an identical CDR3. The gene calls are TRBV2 and TRBJ2-3; D ambiguous. The CDR3 has 12 residues. Trimming shortened V by 2 bases and J by 2 bases, and 2 bases separated the two germline ends. The germline V gene encodes CDR1 SNHLY and CDR2 FYNNEI. The CDR3 is CASSELTDTQYF. CDR3 nucleotides: TGTGCCAGCAGTGAACTCACAGATACGCAGTATTTT.

J is TRBJ1-3 and V is TRBV3-1 (or the pseudogene TRBV3-2); no reliable D call. This CDR3 is 17 amino acids long. CDR1 is LGHDT and CDR2 is YNNKEL in the germline V gene (reference sequence). Trimming left V 0 bases short and J 0 bases short, with 12 bases between. This chain's CDR3 is CASSQDWSRNSGNTIYF. CDR3 nucleotides: TGTGCCAGCAGCCAAGATTGGAGCCGCAACTCTGGAAACACCATATATTTT.

The table lists this clone with a few counts. This CDR3 reads CASSLATGGANTEAFF. CDR3 bases: TGCGCCAGCAGCTTGGCGACAGGGGGCGCGAACACTGAAGCTTTCTTT. This sequence joins TRBV5-1 and TRBJ1-1; 10 bases match TRBD1. Germline V gene data show CDR1 as SGHRS and CDR2 as YFSETQ. The V segment lost 0 bases and the J segment 1 base; nucleotides outside the gene matches: 3. The CDR3 length is 16 residues. Combining the CDR3 with reference TRBV5-1 and TRBJ1-1 gives the whole variable domain KAGVTQTPRYLIKTRGQQVTLSCSPISGHRSVSWYQQTPGQGLQFLFEYFSETQRNKGNFPGRFSGRQFSNSRSEMNVSTLELGDSALYLCASSLATGGANTEAFFGQGTRLTVV.

The V call is TRBV4-1, the J call TRBJ1-1; unclear D gene. Germline V gene lookup returns CDR1 MGHRA and CDR2 YSYEKL. Trimming took off 3 bases at V and 5 bases at J, with 7 bases between the two ends. CDR3 length: 12 residues. The CDR3 reads CASSQTGTEAFF. The CDR3 DNA sequence: TGCGCCAGCAGCCAGACGGGGACTGAAGCTTTCTTT.

V is TRBV6-2 or TRBV6-3 and J is TRBJ1-1, with D possibly TRBD1 on 5 matching bases. Germline V CDR1 and CDR2: MNHEY, SVGEGT. V was pared by 5 bases and J by 8 bases, with 15 bases between. The CDR3 is 13 amino acids. As DNA, the CDR3 is TGTGCCAGCAGTGACATTCCGGGGGTGGAAGCTTTCTTT. Its translation: CASSDIPGVEAFF.

This chain links TRBV7-3 with TRBJ2-3; 7 bases are a match to TRBD1. Germline V CDR1 and CDR2: SGHTA, FQGTGA. CDR3 length equals 15 residues. After removal of 6 bases from V and 0 bases from J, the junction contained 6 bases not matched to a gene. CDR3 sequence: CASSISTGSTDTQYF. In DNA form, the CDR3 reads TGTGCCAGCAGTATATCGACAGGGAGCACAGATACGCAGTATTTT. Based on the CDR3 plus reference TRBV7-3 and TRBJ2-3, the full variable domain is GAGVSQTPSNKVTEKGKYVELRCDPISGHTALYWYRQSLGQGPEFLIYFQGTGAADDSGLPNDRFFAVRPEGSVSTLKIQRTERGDSAVYLCASSISTGSTDTQYFGPGTRLTVL.

In its sample, this clone was seen a few times. The rearrangement links TRBV6-6 to TRBJ2-1; maybe TRBD1 (5 bases). The CDR3 is made up of 12 amino acids. V lost 10 bases and J lost 7, with 14 bases in between. Germline V gene lookup returns CDR1 MNHNY and CDR2 SVGAGI (reference sequence). The CDR3 DNA is TGTGCCACGATGGCAGGGTTGAATGAGCAGTTCTTC. Translation gives CATMAGLNEQFF.

The rearrangement uses TRBV6-5 and TRBJ1-1; the match to TRBD1 covers 8 bases. The V and J ends lost 6 bases and 6 bases, in that order; junction bases with no gene match: 6. CDR3 length: 13 residues. The germline CDR1 and CDR2 sequences are MNHEY and SVGAGI. The CDR3 DNA sequence: TGTGCCAGCAGCCAGACAGGGGCACCTGAAGCTTTCTTT. Protein product: CASSQTGAPEAFF.

This clone was recorded many times. V and J are TRBV19 and TRBJ1-6; perhaps TRBD1 as D (5 bases). The germline gives CDR1 LNHDA, CDR2 SQIVND (reference sequence). CDR3 size: 14 residues. Trimming took off 10 bases at V and 6 bases at J, with 16 bases between the two ends. As DNA, the CDR3 is TGTGCCACCCGTCAACAGGAATCTAATTCACCCCTCCACTTT. This encodes CATRQQESNSPLHF.

The chain joins TRBV12-2 to TRBJ1-4; the D call in the table, TRBD1, was not verified against the DNA. TRBV12-2 is given as a pseudogene. The CDR3 runs 13 residues. The CDR3 protein is CASRSTQQEKLFF. CDR3 DNA sequence: TGTGCAAGTCGCTCCACCCAACAGGAAAAACTGTTTTTT.

This sequence joins TRBV11-1 and TRBJ2-7; D may be TRBD2 (6 bases). The CDR3 length is 15 residues. Per the germline V gene, CDR1 is SGHAT and CDR2 is FQDESV (reference sequence). The V gene lost 5 bases and the J gene lost 6 bases, with 20 bases spanning the gap. For the CDR3, the DNA is TGTGCCAGCAGCCAACGGGACTTAGGGACGAGCGAGCAGTACTTC. This translates into CASSQRDLGTSEQYF.

This chain uses TRBV10-1 with TRBJ1-5, with 8 bases fitting TRBD1. The germline V gene has CDR1 WNHNN and CDR2 SYGVQD (reference sequence). The CDR3 runs to 14 residues. Trimming took 4 bases from V and 3 from J; bases not matched to a gene: 2. The CDR3 DNA sequence: TGCGCCAGCAGTGCAGGGGGCAACAATCAGCCCCAGCATTTT. Translating gives CASSAGGNNQPQHF.

The rearrangement links TRBV4-3 to TRBJ2-1; D uncertain. With 0 bases removed from V and 2 bases from J, the gap between germline ends came to 2 bases. The germline V gene encodes CDR1 LGHNA and CDR2 YSLEER. CDR3 size: 13 residues. The CDR3 DNA sequence: TGCGCCAGCAGCCAAGATACCTACAATGAGCAGTTCTTC. Its protein is CASSQDTYNEQFF.

The rearrangement uses TRBV19 and TRBJ2-3; TRBD1 aligns across 12 bases. CDR3 length equals 16 residues. V lost 4 bases and J lost 7; bases outside the gene matches: 9. In germline, CDR1 is LNHDA, CDR2 SQIVND (reference sequence). The CDR3 sequence is CASSTGTGGILYTQYF. CDR3 nucleotide sequence: TGTGCCAGTAGTACCGGGACAGGGGGCATTCTGTATACGCAGTATTTT.

This clone was seen only a few times. V and J are TRBV5-1 and TRBJ1-1; no definite D call. This CDR3 spans 13 amino acids. V dropped 0 bases and J dropped 0 bases, with 3 bases sitting between them. CDR1 is SGHRS, CDR2 YFSETQ, per germline. CDR3 nucleotides: TGCGCCAGCAGCTTGGACATGAACACTGAAGCTTTCTTT. Its protein is CASSLDMNTEAFF.

The rearrangement joins TRBV29-1 to TRBJ2-2; 10 positions match TRBD2. V lost 4 bases, J lost 4 bases, and 9 bases stayed unmatched. This CDR3 is 16 amino acids long. In germline, CDR1 is SQVTM, CDR2 ANQGSEA. In nucleotides, the CDR3 is TGCAGCGTTGCCTCCCTAGCGGGGGTCGGCACCGGGGAGCTGTTTTTT. This codes for CSVASLAGVGTGELFF.

V gene TRBV6-4 combines with J gene TRBJ2-2, with TRBD1 as a possible D gene (6 bases). Deletions cut 5 bases from V and 5 bases from J, with 12 bases between. Germline-derived CDR1 and CDR2 are MRHNA and SNTAGT. The CDR3 loop spans 14 amino acids. Written as DNA, the CDR3 is TGTGCCAGCAGTCCCTTAGGGGGTACCGGGGAGCTGTTTTTT. This gives the protein CASSPLGGTGELFF.

This chain links TRBV7-2 with TRBJ2-7; possibly TRBD2 for D (7 bases). The germline gives CDR1 SGHTA, CDR2 FQGNSA. This CDR3 has 14 amino acids. V was pared by 2 bases and J by 5 bases, with 13 bases between. The CDR3 reads CASSLSTGGHEQYF. The CDR3 DNA follows: TGTGCCAGCAGCTTATCGACGGGGGGCCACGAGCAGTACTTC. Full variable domain (remainder filled in from reference TRBV7-2 and TRBJ2-7): GAGVSQSPSNKVTEKGKDVELRCDPISGHTALYWYRQSLGQGLEFLIYFQGNSAPDKSGLPSDRFSAERTGGSVSTLTIQRTQQEDSAVYLCASSLSTGGHEQYFGPGTRLTVT.

This chain uses TRBV6-4 with TRBJ2-5; TRBD2 matches at 15 bases. The germline V gene encodes CDR1 MRHNA and CDR2 SNTAGT. This CDR3 has 19 residues. V shed 2 bases and J 2 bases; nucleotides not matched to a gene: 9. CDR3 amino acids: CASSDNRTSGGACQETQYF. The CDR3 nucleotides are TGTGCCAGCAGTGACAACCGGACTAGCGGGGGGGCTTGTCAAGAGACCCAGTACTTC.

This clone was detected a few times. V is TRBV28 and J is TRBJ1-5; D call uncertain. Germline CDR1 and CDR2: MDHEN and SYDVKM. Deletions cut 0 bases from V and 5 bases from J, with 14 bases between. The CDR3 contains 16 residues. The CDR3 spells CASSLWSPRAHQPQHF. For the CDR3, the DNA is TGTGCCAGCAGTTTATGGAGCCCGAGAGCCCATCAGCCCCAGCATTTT. The variable domain in full, completed from reference TRBV28 and TRBJ1-5, reads DVKVTQSSRYLVKRTGEKVFLECVQDMDHENMFWYRQDPGLGLRLIYFSYDVKMKEKGDIPEGYSVSREKKERFSLILESASTNQTSMYLCASSLWSPRAHQPQHFGDGTRLSIL.

This chain connects TRBV2 to TRBJ2-3; possible D gene TRBD1, 5 bases. Germline V gives CDR1 SNHLY, CDR2 FYNNEI. V was shortened by 5 bases and J by 0 bases, with 18 bases between the two germline ends. This CDR3 spans 17 amino acids. The DNA of the CDR3 is TGTGCCAGCAGTTACCTAAGGACATTGACGAGCACAGATACGCAGTATTTT. Translating gives CASSYLRTLTSTDTQYF.